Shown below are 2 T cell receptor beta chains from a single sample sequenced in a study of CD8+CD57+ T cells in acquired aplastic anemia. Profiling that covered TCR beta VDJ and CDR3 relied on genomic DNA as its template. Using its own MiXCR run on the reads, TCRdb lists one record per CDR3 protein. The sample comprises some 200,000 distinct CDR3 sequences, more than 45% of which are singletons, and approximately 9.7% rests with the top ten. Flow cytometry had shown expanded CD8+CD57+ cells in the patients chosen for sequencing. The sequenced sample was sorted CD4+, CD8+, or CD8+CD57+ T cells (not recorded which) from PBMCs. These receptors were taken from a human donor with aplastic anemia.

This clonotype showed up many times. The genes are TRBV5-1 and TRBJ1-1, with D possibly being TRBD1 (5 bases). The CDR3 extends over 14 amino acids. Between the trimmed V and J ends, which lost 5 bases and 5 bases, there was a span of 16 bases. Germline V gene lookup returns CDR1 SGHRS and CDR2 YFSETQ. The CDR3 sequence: CASRTGRDQTEAFF. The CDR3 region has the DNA TGCGCCAGCAGAACTGGCAGGGACCAAACTGAAGCTTTCTTT.

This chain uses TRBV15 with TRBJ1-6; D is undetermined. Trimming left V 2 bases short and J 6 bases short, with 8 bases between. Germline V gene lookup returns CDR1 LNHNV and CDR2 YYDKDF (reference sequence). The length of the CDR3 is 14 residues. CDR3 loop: CATSRRGVNSPLHF. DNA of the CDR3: TGTGCCACCAGCAGACGTGGGGTTAATTCACCCCTCCACTTT.